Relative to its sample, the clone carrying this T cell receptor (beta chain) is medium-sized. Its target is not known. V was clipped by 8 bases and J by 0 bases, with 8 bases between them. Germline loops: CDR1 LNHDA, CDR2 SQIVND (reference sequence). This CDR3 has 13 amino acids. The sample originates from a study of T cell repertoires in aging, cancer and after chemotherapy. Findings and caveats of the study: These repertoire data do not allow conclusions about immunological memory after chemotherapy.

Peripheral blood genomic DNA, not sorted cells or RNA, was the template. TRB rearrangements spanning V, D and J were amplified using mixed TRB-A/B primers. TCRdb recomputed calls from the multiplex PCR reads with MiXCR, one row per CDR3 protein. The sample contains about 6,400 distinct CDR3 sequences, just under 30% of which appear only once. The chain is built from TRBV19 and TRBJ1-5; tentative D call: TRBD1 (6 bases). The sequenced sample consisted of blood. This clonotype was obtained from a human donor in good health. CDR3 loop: CASQGFSNQPQHF. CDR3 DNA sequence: TGTGCCAGTCAGGGGTTTAGCAATCAGCCCCAGCATTTT.